This T cell receptor beta chain was obtained from a study of control samples from healthy donors and cancer patients. Generated by immunoSEQ multiplex PCR, the TCRdb table keeps only in-frame clones and is missing some. Found here are tens of thousands of clones, around three quarters of them singletons; the top ten hold approximately 22%. CDR3 length: 15 residues. CDR1 is SGHTA, CDR2 FQGNSA, per germline. The V and J ends lost 5 bases and 4 bases respectively, with 14 bases between them. The V call is TRBV7-2, the J call TRBJ1-4; D might be TRBD1 (5 bases). The sample was PBMCs. This TCR derives from a man aged 55 to 70 with head and neck cancer. The DNA of the CDR3 is TGTGCCAGCAGCGATAGTGGGGGGGGTAATGAAAAACTGTTTTTT. This codes for CASSDSGGGNEKLFF.